One T cell receptor (beta chain) is described in this entry. The junction departs from germline at one end; a sequencing error may be responsible. The length of the CDR3 is 14 residues. CDR1 is MNHEY and CDR2 is SVGAGI in the germline V gene. This sample is drawn from a study of technical replicates of blood from a handful of donors. Sequencing used immunoSEQ multiplex PCR; TCRdb keeps in-frame clones, though not all of them. The sample has 40,000 to 55,000 clones, 90% to 97% seen once; the top ten hold 0.39%. This clonotype was sampled from a human donor in good health. J is TRBJ1-2 and V is TRBV6-5; 10 bases map to TRBD1. Sequencing used T cells isolated from PBMCs. The CDR3 DNA sequence: TGTGCCAGCAGCTACTGGGACAGGGGTTATGGCTACACCTTC. This codes for CASSYWDRGYGYTF.